This T cell receptor (beta chain) originates from a study of radiation and T cells in renal cell carcinoma. Study summary: Nephrectomy followed 15 Gy stereotactic body radiation by 4 weeks. Study-wide results and limits: In blood, top tumor clones expanded by 2 weeks, shrinking by 4. Baseline intratumoral clonotype presence is unknown without pretreatment biopsies.

Only a few counts were recorded for this clone. Antigen unknown. This table comes from immunoSEQ multiplex PCR, and its TCRdb copy is limited to in-frame clones, with some not included. Among just over 150,000 clones, roughly 90% were seen once, and the ten largest hold 13%. Looked up from germline, CDR1 is MRHNA and CDR2 is SNTAGT. Trimming pared 4 bases from V and 0 bases from J, leaving 7 bases between. The CDR3 has 14 residues. Time point meaning: blood 2 weeks post-SBRT. Treatment denoted: 15 Gy SBRT to primary tumor, nephrectomy 4 weeks later. Serial blood draws occurred at baseline and 2 and 4 weeks post-SBRT.

The V and J genes are TRBV6-4 and TRBJ1-5; no reliable D call. This TCR was recovered from a woman aged 45-59 years with renal cell carcinoma. The material sequenced was blood, taken from a patient whose treatment included radiotherapy and nephrectomy. The CDR3 DNA follows: TGTGCCAGCAGTGCTGATCATAGCAATCAGCCCCAGCATTTT. Its translation: CASSADHSNQPQHF.